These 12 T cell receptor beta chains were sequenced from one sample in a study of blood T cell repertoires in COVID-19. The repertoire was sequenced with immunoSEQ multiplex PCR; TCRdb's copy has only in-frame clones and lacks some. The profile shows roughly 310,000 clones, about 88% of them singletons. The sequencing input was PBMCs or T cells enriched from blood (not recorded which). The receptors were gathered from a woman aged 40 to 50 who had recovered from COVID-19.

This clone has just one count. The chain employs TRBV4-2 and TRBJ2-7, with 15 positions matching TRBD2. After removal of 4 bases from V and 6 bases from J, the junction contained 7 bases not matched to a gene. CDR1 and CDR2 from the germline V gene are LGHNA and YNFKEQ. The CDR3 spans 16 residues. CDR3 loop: CASSLGLAGGLGEQYF. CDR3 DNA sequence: TGTGCCAGCAGCCTTGGACTAGCGGGAGGGCTGGGCGAGCAGTACTTC.

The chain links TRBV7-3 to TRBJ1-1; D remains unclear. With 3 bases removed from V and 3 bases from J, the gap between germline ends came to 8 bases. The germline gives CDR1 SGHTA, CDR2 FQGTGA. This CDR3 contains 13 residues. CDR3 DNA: TGTGCCAGCAGCTTTGAGTTGGACACTGAAGCTTTCTTT. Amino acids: CASSFELDTEAFF.

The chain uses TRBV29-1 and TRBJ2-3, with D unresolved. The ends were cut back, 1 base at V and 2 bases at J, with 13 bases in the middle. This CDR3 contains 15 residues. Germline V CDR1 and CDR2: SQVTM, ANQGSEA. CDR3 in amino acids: CSVEALLGSTDTQYF. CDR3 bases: TGCAGCGTTGAAGCCCTCCTAGGCTCCACAGATACGCAGTATTTT.

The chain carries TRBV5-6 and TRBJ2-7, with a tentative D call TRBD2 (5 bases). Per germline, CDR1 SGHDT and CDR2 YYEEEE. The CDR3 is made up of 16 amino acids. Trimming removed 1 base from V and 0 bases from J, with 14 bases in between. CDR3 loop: CASSLRRGQVSYEQYF. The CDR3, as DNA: TGTGCCAGCAGCTTGAGACGCGGGCAGGTCTCCTACGAGCAGTACTTC.

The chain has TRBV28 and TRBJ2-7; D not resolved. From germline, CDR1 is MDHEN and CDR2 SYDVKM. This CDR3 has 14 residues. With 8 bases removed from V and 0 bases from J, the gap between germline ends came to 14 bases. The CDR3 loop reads CASRHPGVSYEQYF. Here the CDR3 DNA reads TGTGCCAGCCGTCACCCCGGAGTCTCCTACGAGCAGTACTTC. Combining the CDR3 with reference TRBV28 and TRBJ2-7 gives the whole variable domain DVKVTQSSRYLVKRTGEKVFLECVQDMDHENMFWYRQDPGLGLRLIYFSYDVKMKEKGDIPEGYSVSREKKERFSLILESASTNQTSMYLCASRHPGVSYEQYFGPGTRLTVT.

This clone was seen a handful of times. CDR3 in DNA: TGTGCCAGCAGTTACTCGACAGACCCTAATGAAAAACTGTTTTTT. Protein: CASSYSTDPNEKLFF. This rearrangement joins TRBV6-5 to TRBJ1-4; the D gene is possibly TRBD1 (5 bases). Germline CDR1 MNHEY, CDR2 SVGAGI. Deletions cut 0 bases from V and 3 bases from J, with 8 bases between. The length of the CDR3 is 15 residues.

The CDR3 DNA is TGTGCCTGGGAGGGACAGGGCGTACGGGGCTACACCTTC. Translated, it gives CAWEGQGVRGYTF. This chain links TRBV30 with TRBJ1-2; 9 bases line up with TRBD1. The CDR3 spans 13 residues. V lost 5 bases to trimming and J lost 8 bases; unmatched junction nucleotides: 9. Germline V gene data show CDR1 as GTSNPN and CDR2 as SVGIG (reference sequence).

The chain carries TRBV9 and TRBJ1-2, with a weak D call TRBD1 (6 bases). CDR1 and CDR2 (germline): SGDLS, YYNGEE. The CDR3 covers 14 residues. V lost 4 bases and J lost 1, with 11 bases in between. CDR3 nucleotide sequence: TGTGCCAGCAGCCCCCCAGGGGTTAACTATGGCTACACCTTC. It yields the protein CASSPPGVNYGYTF.

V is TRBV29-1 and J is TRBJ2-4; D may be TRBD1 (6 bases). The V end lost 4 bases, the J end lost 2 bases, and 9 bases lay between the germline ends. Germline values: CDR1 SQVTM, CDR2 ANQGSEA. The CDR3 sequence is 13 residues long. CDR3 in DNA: TGCAGCGTTGTGGGGGCGTCCAAAAACATTCAGTACTTC. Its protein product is CSVVGASKNIQYF. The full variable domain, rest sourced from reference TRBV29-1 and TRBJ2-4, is SAVISQKPSRDICQRGTSLTIQCQVDSQVTMMFWYRQQPGQSLTLIATANQGSEATYESGFVIDKFPISRPNLTFSTLTVSNMSPEDSSIYLCSVVGASKNIQYFGAGTRLSVL.

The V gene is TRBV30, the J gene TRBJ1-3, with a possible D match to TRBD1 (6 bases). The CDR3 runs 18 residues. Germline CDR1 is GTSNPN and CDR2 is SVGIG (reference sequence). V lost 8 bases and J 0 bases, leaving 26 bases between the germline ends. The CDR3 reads CALAGGTINGNSGNTIYF. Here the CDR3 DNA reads TGTGCCCTAGCTGGGGGCACCATCAACGGGAACTCTGGAAACACCATATATTTT.

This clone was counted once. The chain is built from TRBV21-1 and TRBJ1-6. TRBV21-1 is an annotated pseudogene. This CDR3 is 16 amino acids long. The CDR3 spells CASSKESPGKDSPLHF. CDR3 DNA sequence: TGTGCCAGCAGCAAAGAGTCGCCGGGGAAGGATTCACCCCTCCACTTT.

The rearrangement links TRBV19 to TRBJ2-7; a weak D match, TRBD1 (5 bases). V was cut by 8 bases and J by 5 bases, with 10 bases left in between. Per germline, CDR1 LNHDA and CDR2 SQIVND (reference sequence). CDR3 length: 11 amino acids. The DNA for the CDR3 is TGTGCCAGTGGACATTCCGACGAGCAGTACTTC. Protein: CASGHSDEQYF. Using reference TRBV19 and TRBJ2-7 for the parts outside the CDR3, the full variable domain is DGGITQSPKYLFRKEGQNVTLSCEQNLNHDAMYWYRQDPGQGLRLIYYSQIVNDFQKGDIAEGYSVSREKKESFPLTVTSAQKNPTAFYLCASGHSDEQYFGPGTRLTVT.